The clone carrying this TCR beta chain was counted a few times. Its antigen remains unidentified. Trimming removed 3 bases at V and 11 bases at J, with 16 bases between. CDR3 size: 13 residues. The V gene's germline CDR1 is MDHEN and CDR2 SYDVKM. The data are from a study of T cells after yellow fever vaccination. Overall study results and limits: The presence of abundant clonotypes contaminating from the bulk population was possible in FACS-sorted repertoires.

For TCR, cDNA came from 5'RACE template switching, which added a universal primer site and UMIs. TCRdb recomputed calls from the 5' RACE reads with MiXCR, one row per CDR3 protein. The data show around 530,000 distinct CDR3 sequences, about a sixth seen once. The V and J genes are TRBV28 and TRBJ1-1; no reliable D call. The specimen comprised PBMCs, sampled 5 to 6 days after the first yellow fever vaccination. The receptor was derived from a man aged 18 to 30 who received the YFV17D yellow fever vaccine. CDR3 nucleotide sequence: TGTGCCAGCAGTTTCGGTCTGGCCCGGGAGGCTTTCTTT. As protein: CASSFGLAREAFF.